The 29 T cell receptor beta chains below come from one sample, sequenced in a study of T-cell memory formation after mild COVID-19. TCRdb recomputed calls from the 5' RACE reads with MiXCR, one row per CDR3 protein. The sample records around 50,000 distinct CDR3 sequences, 10% to 15% being singletons. Sequencing used PBMCs or a T cell subset sorted from them (not recorded which). Receptors originate from a man between 18 and 35 years old who had mild COVID-19 (a few samples of this study predate the infection). Cell type and time point are not known.

The chain is built from TRBV25-1 and TRBJ2-3; the D gene is possibly TRBD1 (6 bases). Trimming removed 10 bases from V and 4 bases from J, with 24 bases in between. The CDR3 is 16 amino acids. Germline loops: CDR1 MGHDK, CDR2 SYGVNS. The CDR3, as DNA: TGTGCCACCACGCAAAGAGGGGCAGGGGCCCCAGATACGCAGTATTTT. Its protein product is CATTQRGAGAPDTQYF.

This clonotype was counted a few times. For the CDR3, the DNA is TGTGCCAGCATCGACCTACAGGGGCCGGGACAAGGCTACACCTTC. It yields the protein CASIDLQGPGQGYTF. The chain joins TRBV6-5 to TRBJ1-2, with 7 bases that match TRBD1. V shed 7 bases, J shed 8 bases, and the junction held 16 bases outside the gene matches. This CDR3 is built from 15 residues. Germline lookup yields CDR1 MNHEY and CDR2 SVGAGI.

The sample holds many counts of this clonotype. The chain carries TRBV3-1 and TRBJ2-5; D is ambiguous. V was pared by 0 bases and J by 7 bases, with 3 bases between. The CDR3 has 11 amino acids. From germline, CDR1 is LGHDT and CDR2 YNNKEL (reference sequence). The CDR3, as DNA: TGTGCCAGCAGCCAAGAGGTGACCCAGTACTTC. Encoded protein: CASSQEVTQYF.

This clonotype has only a few counts. The V gene is TRBV7-9, the J gene TRBJ1-2; unclear D gene. With 4 bases removed from V and 8 bases from J, the gap between germline ends came to 20 bases. The germline V gene has CDR1 SEHNR and CDR2 FQNEAQ (reference sequence). The CDR3 sequence is 15 residues long. CDR3 bases: TGTGCCAGCAGCTCACATACACCCGGGCTCCACGGCTACACCTTC. It specifies CASSSHTPGLHGYTF.

This chain joins TRBV6-5 and TRBJ2-7, with D possibly matching TRBD1 (6 bases). Germline V gene sequence: CDR1 MNHEY, CDR2 SVGAGI. This CDR3 is built from 15 residues. V dropped 5 bases and J dropped 3 bases, with 17 bases sitting between them. CDR3 region: CASSKPGHGNYEQYF. CDR3 in DNA: TGTGCCAGCAGTAAACCGGGACACGGAAACTACGAGCAGTACTTC.

This clonotype has just a few counts. The chain is built from TRBV18 and TRBJ2-2, with D uncertain. Trimming removed 3 bases from V and 4 bases from J, with 6 bases in between. This CDR3 is 13 amino acids long. From germline, CDR1 is KGHSH and CDR2 LQKENI. The CDR3 protein is CASSPAVTGELFF. CDR3 DNA: TGTGCCAGCTCACCTGCGGTCACCGGGGAGCTGTTTTTT.

The chain uses TRBV6-5 and TRBJ1-5; D gene ambiguous. The CDR3 contains 15 residues. Between the trimmed V and J ends, which lost 5 bases and 0 bases, there was a span of 11 bases. Germline assignment: CDR1 MNHEY and CDR2 SVGAGI. This chain's CDR3 is CASSREWDSNQPQHF. Here the CDR3 DNA reads TGTGCCAGCAGTAGGGAGTGGGATAGCAATCAGCCCCAGCATTTT.

This clonotype showed up just a few times. This rearrangement joins TRBV24-1 to TRBJ2-1, with D unclear. The CDR3 is made up of 12 amino acids. The germline CDR1 and CDR2 sequences are KGHDR and SFDVKD. V lost 3 bases and J 4 bases, leaving 3 bases between the germline ends. The CDR3 reads CATSDEYNEQFF. In DNA, the CDR3 is TGTGCCACCAGTGATGAGTACAATGAGCAGTTCTTC.

This chain joins TRBV7-9 and TRBJ2-7, with 9 bases that match TRBD1. With 3 bases clipped from V and 4 bases from J, the junction kept 16 bases outside the gene matches. Germline values: CDR1 SEHNR, CDR2 FQNEAQ (reference sequence). This CDR3 contains 18 residues. DNA for the CDR3: TGTGCCAGCAGCTTGAGGGGGACCGGGACAGGGATGAAATACGAGCAGTACTTC. This gives the protein CASSLRGTGTGMKYEQYF.

The genes are TRBV7-3 and TRBJ2-5, with D uncertain. The CDR3 is 15 residues long. Germline CDR1 reads SGHTA; CDR2 reads FQGTGA. V was cut by 2 bases and J by 1 base, with 11 bases left in between. The CDR3 nucleotides are TGTGCCAGCAGCTTATCCGCAGGACCCCAAGAGACCCAGTACTTC. This sequence encodes CASSLSAGPQETQYF. The variable domain in full, completed from reference TRBV7-3 and TRBJ2-5, reads GAGVSQTPSNKVTEKGKYVELRCDPISGHTALYWYRQSLGQGPEFLIYFQGTGAADDSGLPNDRFFAVRPEGSVSTLKIQRTERGDSAVYLCASSLSAGPQETQYFGPGTRLLVL.

This clonotype was recorded at least ten times. The chain links TRBV4-1 to TRBJ1-1, with D unclear. The germline V gene has CDR1 MGHRA and CDR2 YSYEKL. The V and J ends lost 0 bases and 4 bases respectively, with 18 bases between them. The CDR3 is made up of 17 amino acids. In DNA, the CDR3 is TGCGCCAGCAGCCAAGATAGGAGCCCGCAGGTTGGCACTGAAGCTTTCTTT. This sequence encodes CASSQDRSPQVGTEAFF.

The rearrangement joins TRBV4-3 to TRBJ1-2; weak D call: TRBD1 (5 bases). Per germline, CDR1 LGHNA and CDR2 YSLEER. The V gene lost 0 bases and the J gene lost 4 bases, with 12 bases spanning the gap. The CDR3 runs 15 residues. This CDR3 is CASSQDRGSGYGYTF. The CDR3 DNA reads as TGCGCCAGCAGCCAAGATCGGGGGTCGGGCTATGGCTACACCTTC.

The gene calls are TRBV7-8 and TRBJ2-7, with TRBD1 matching over 8 bases. J was trimmed by 7 bases and V by 1 base; bases with no gene match: 3. This CDR3 is 13 amino acids long. From germline, CDR1 is SGHVS and CDR2 FQNEAQ. CDR3 in DNA: TGTGCCAGCAGCTTAGGGACAGGGTGGGAGCAGTACGTC. Protein sequence: CASSLGTGWEQYV.

V gene TRBV7-2 combines with J gene TRBJ1-4; maybe TRBD1 (6 bases). Germline assignment: CDR1 SGHTA and CDR2 FQGNSA. V was pared by 5 bases and J by 7 bases, with 14 bases between. This CDR3 contains 14 residues. The CDR3 DNA is TGTGCCAGCAGCCCACAGGGTTGGGGTGAAAAACTGTTTTTT. Protein product: CASSPQGWGEKLFF. Drawing the rest from reference TRBV7-2 and TRBJ1-4, the complete variable domain is GAGVSQSPSNKVTEKGKDVELRCDPISGHTALYWYRQSLGQGLEFLIYFQGNSAPDKSGLPSDRFSAERTGGSVSTLTIQRTQQEDSAVYLCASSPQGWGEKLFFGSGTQLSVL.

This clonotype was seen more than once but under ten times. V and J are TRBV20-1 and TRBJ2-3; D may be TRBD2 (5 bases). The V gene's germline CDR1 is DFQATT and CDR2 SNEGSKA (reference sequence). This CDR3 spans 12 amino acids. The V end was cut by 5 bases, the J end by 7 bases, with 13 bases between. Here the CDR3 reads CSASPGIHTQYF. The CDR3 DNA is TGCAGTGCTTCCCCCGGGATCCATACGCAGTATTTT.

This clonotype was recorded many times. The chain has TRBV6-6 and TRBJ1-4; D not certain. The V gene's germline CDR1 is MNHNY and CDR2 SVGAGI (reference sequence). CDR3 size: 14 residues. V lost 7 bases and J lost 4, with 13 bases in between. The CDR3 DNA is TGTGCCAGCACTGCTGGCCTACGTAATGAAAAACTGTTTTTT. Its translation is CASTAGLRNEKLFF.

The chain employs TRBV3-1 and TRBJ2-7; maybe TRBD1 (5 bases). The CDR3 loop spans 15 amino acids. Germline V gene data show CDR1 as LGHDT and CDR2 as YNNKEL (reference sequence). V lost 4 bases, J lost 1 base, and 14 bases lay in between. This CDR3 reads CASSLGQLYSYEQYF. The CDR3 nucleotides are TGTGCCAGCAGCCTGGGGCAGTTGTATTCCTACGAGCAGTACTTC.

This clonotype ranks as medium-sized. This sequence joins TRBV4-2 and TRBJ1-2; D gene uncertain. The CDR3 runs 14 residues. V was clipped by 0 bases and J by 8 bases, with 13 bases between them. CDR1 is LGHNA, CDR2 YNFKEQ, per germline. The CDR3 DNA reads TGTGCCAGCAGCCAAGAAGTTTGGCGCGGAGGCTACACCTTC. It is translated as CASSQEVWRGGYTF.

The rearrangement joins TRBV2 to TRBJ2-1, with 9 nucleotides matching TRBD2. V lost 7 bases, J lost 6 bases, and 7 bases stayed unmatched. The CDR3 runs to 14 residues. Germline CDR1 reads SNHLY; CDR2 reads FYNNEI. The chain's CDR3 is CASTGGGAGNEQFF. The CDR3 nucleotides are TGTGCCAGCACAGGCGGGGGGGCCGGCAATGAGCAGTTCTTC.

The V and J genes are TRBV24-1 and TRBJ2-3, with TRBD1 as a possible D gene (5 bases). The CDR3 runs 13 residues. V lost 9 bases and J 1 base, leaving 10 bases between the germline ends. CDR1 and CDR2 from the germline V gene are KGHDR and SFDVKD. DNA of the CDR3: TGTGCCACCTCCGTAGGGGGCACAGATACGCAGTATTTT. Protein sequence: CATSVGGTDTQYF.

The chain uses TRBV24-1 and TRBJ2-1; no clear D gene. CDR3 length equals 11 residues. Germline V gene data show CDR1 as KGHDR and CDR2 as SFDVKD. V lost 4 bases to trimming and J lost 7 bases, with 4 bases between them. CDR3 loop: CATSDLNEQFF. DNA for the CDR3: TGTGCCACCAGTGACCTGAATGAGCAGTTCTTC.

This clonotype was found a few times. V and J are TRBV28 and TRBJ2-6; D ambiguous. The CDR3 is 16 residues long. V lost 2 bases and J 2 bases, leaving 10 bases between the germline ends. CDR1 is MDHEN, CDR2 SYDVKM, per germline. CDR3 nucleotides: TGTGCCAGCAGTTTAGGGTCCCCGGCTGGGGCCAACGTCCTGACTTTC. Translated: CASSLGSPAGANVLTF.

The gene calls are TRBV6-5 and TRBJ2-7; tentative D call: TRBD1 (6 bases). Trimming left V 0 bases short and J 1 base short, with 10 bases between. This CDR3 has 15 amino acids. Germline lookup yields CDR1 MNHEY and CDR2 SVGAGI. For the CDR3, the DNA is TGTGCCAGCAGTTACTCTAGACAGGTTTCCTACGAGCAGTACGTC. It yields the protein CASSYSRQVSYEQYV.

The chain employs TRBV12-3 or TRBV12-4 and TRBJ2-7, with TRBD2 matching 16 bases. The trim removed 6 bases at V and 2 bases at J, leaving 7 bases unmatched. The CDR3 has 17 residues. This CDR3 reads CASSPGTSGGEPYEQYF. The CDR3 nucleotides are TGTGCCAGCAGCCCTGGGACTAGCGGGGGGGAACCCTACGAGCAGTACTTC.

This clonotype was seen more than once but under ten times. The genes are TRBV6-5 and TRBJ2-7, with a tentative D call TRBD1 (6 bases). Germline V gene lookup returns CDR1 MNHEY and CDR2 SVGAGI. The CDR3 spans 15 residues. V gave up 1 base and J gave up 7 bases, with 17 bases separating them. CDR3 coding DNA: TGTGCCAGCAGTTACTTTACAGGGCTTCCGAAGGAGCAGTACTTC. Amino acid sequence: CASSYFTGLPKEQYF.

The CDR3 bases are TGTGCCACCGGTTTTAGGGGGCAAGATGGCTACACCTTC. Its protein product is CATGFRGQDGYTF. The genes are TRBV10-3 and TRBJ1-2; 7 bases are shared with TRBD1. Germline CDR1 ENHRY, CDR2 SYGVKD. This CDR3 is built from 13 residues. J was trimmed by 6 bases and V by 10 bases; bases with no gene match: 11.

The gene calls are TRBV18 and TRBJ2-4; D is uncertain. Germline V gene data show CDR1 as KGHSH and CDR2 as LQKENI. This CDR3 region has 11 residues. Trimming stripped 3 bases from V and 7 bases from J, with 4 bases between. DNA of the CDR3: TGTGCCAGCTCACCTGAGAACATTCAGTACTTC. Translation: CASSPENIQYF.

The V and J genes are TRBV5-1 and TRBJ2-1; D remains unclear. The CDR3 consists of 14 residues. CDR1 SGHRS and CDR2 YFSETQ come from the germline V gene. V was trimmed by 4 bases and J by 6 bases, leaving 14 bases between them. The DNA for the CDR3 is TGCGCCAGCAGCCCCTTACCCGAATTCAATGAGCAGTTCTTC. As protein: CASSPLPEFNEQFF.

The chain carries TRBV3-1 and TRBJ2-7, with TRBD1 matching over 8 bases. With V trimmed by 6 bases and J by 3 bases, 4 bases remained unmatched. Germline lookup yields CDR1 LGHDT and CDR2 YNNKEL (reference sequence). CDR3 size: 13 residues. The CDR3 loop reads CASRDTGGYEQYF. DNA of the CDR3: TGTGCCAGCAGGGACACAGGGGGCTACGAGCAGTACTTC.